Shown below are 9 T cell receptor beta chains from a single sample sequenced in a study of T-cell memory formation after mild COVID-19 (dated by TCRdb to the early 2020s). Libraries were built with 5' RACE. TCRdb names Illumina NovaSeq 6000 as the instrument used. Starting from the raw public reads, TCRdb applied fastp trimming at Q25, assembled clones with MiXCR and retained in-frame beta chains. Each record represents a unique CDR3 protein, reported with the most common genes and DNA among its rows. The sample table holds a few hundred thousand distinct CDR3 sequences, of which approximately 9% were seen once. Of the sample, 22% is held by the ten largest clones. What was sequenced was PBMCs or a T cell subset sorted from them (not recorded which). The receptors here all came from a man aged 18 to 30 who had mild COVID-19 (a few samples of this study predate the infection). The sample titles of this study are shuffled in the database, so cell type and time point are left out; the donor was told from shared clones.

This clonotype was seen only a few times. This chain joins TRBV4-1 and TRBJ2-7; D is tentatively TRBD1 or TRBD2 (5 bases each). CDR1 and CDR2 from the germline V gene are MGHRA and YSYEKL. The ends were cut back, 0 bases at V and 5 bases at J, with 11 bases in the middle. The length of the CDR3 is 14 residues. As DNA, the CDR3 is TGCGCCAGCAGCCAAGATCGAAGGGGACACGAGCAGTACTTC. Translation: CASSQDRRGHEQYF.

This clonotype was seen a few times. The chain has TRBV7-9 and TRBJ2-7, with D uncertain. The germline V gene encodes CDR1 SEHNR and CDR2 FQNEAQ (reference sequence). V gave up 1 base and J gave up 2 bases, with 6 bases separating them. The CDR3 is 13 residues long. The CDR3 sequence: CASSLDMTYEQYV. The CDR3 region has the DNA TGTGCCAGCAGCTTAGACATGACCTACGAGCAGTACGTC.

The table lists this clonotype with a few counts. CDR3 bases: TGCAGTGCTAGGGATGACACCGCTGAGCAGTTCTTC. It yields the protein CSARDDTAEQFF. V gene TRBV20-1 combines with J gene TRBJ2-1; D unresolved. The V gene lost 3 bases and the J gene lost 9 bases, with 12 bases spanning the gap. CDR3 length: 12 residues. Germline lookup yields CDR1 DFQATT and CDR2 SNEGSKA (reference sequence).

The chain recombines TRBV4-1 with TRBJ2-1; TRBD1 matches at 9 bases. V lost 4 bases, J lost 5 bases, and 9 bases stayed unmatched. The CDR3 is 16 amino acids. Looked up from germline, CDR1 is MGHRA and CDR2 is YSYEKL. The CDR3 DNA is TGCGCCAGCAGCCCTTACCGGGACAGGGCGCACAATGAGCAGTTCTTC. Amino acids: CASSPYRDRAHNEQFF.

J is TRBJ2-5 and V is TRBV6-2 or TRBV6-3; 9 nucleotides match TRBD1. The germline CDR1 and CDR2 sequences are MNHEY and SVGEGT. Trimming took 6 bases from V and 5 from J; bases not matched to a gene: 10. The CDR3 length is 15 residues. In nucleotides, the CDR3 is TGTGCCAGCAGCCCCGCCGGGGACAGGGTGGAGACCCAGTACTTC. Its translation is CASSPAGDRVETQYF.

This chain joins TRBV27 and TRBJ2-3, with 8 positions matching TRBD2. The CDR3 runs to 14 residues. V gave up 5 bases and J gave up 3 bases; unmatched junction bases: 4. Germline V gene sequence: CDR1 MNHEY, CDR2 SMNVEV (reference sequence). This CDR3 is CASSELAVTDTQYF. The CDR3 DNA follows: TGTGCCAGCAGTGAACTAGCGGTGACAGATACGCAGTATTTT.

Many counts were recorded for this clonotype. The chain links TRBV11-2 to TRBJ2-5; the match to TRBD1 covers 7 bases. V was pared by 8 bases and J by 1 base, with 19 bases of the junction left unmatched. CDR3 length equals 18 residues. The germline gives CDR1 SGHAT, CDR2 FQNNGV. The CDR3 protein is CASRLNHGTASLQETQYF. CDR3 nucleotides: TGTGCCAGCCGGCTGAATCACGGGACAGCCTCTCTCCAAGAGACCCAGTACTTC.

This clonotype was observed many times. The V and J genes are TRBV7-3 and TRBJ2-7; no clear D gene. Between the trimmed V and J ends, which lost 5 bases and 3 bases, there was a span of 11 bases. Germline-derived CDR1 and CDR2 are SGHTA and FQGTGA. The CDR3 runs to 13 residues. The CDR3 DNA reads TGTGCCAGCAGCCCTGGTGCTCACTACGAGCAGTACTTC. Encoded protein: CASSPGAHYEQYF.

The chain employs TRBV10-1 and TRBJ1-5; D is uncertain. The CDR3 contains 13 residues. The V end was cut by 6 bases, the J end by 4 bases, with 10 bases between. Looked up from germline, CDR1 is WNHNN and CDR2 is SYGVQD (reference sequence). The CDR3 DNA follows: TGCGCCAGCAGGATGTGGGAGAATCAGCCCCAGCATTTT. Its protein product is CASRMWENQPQHF.